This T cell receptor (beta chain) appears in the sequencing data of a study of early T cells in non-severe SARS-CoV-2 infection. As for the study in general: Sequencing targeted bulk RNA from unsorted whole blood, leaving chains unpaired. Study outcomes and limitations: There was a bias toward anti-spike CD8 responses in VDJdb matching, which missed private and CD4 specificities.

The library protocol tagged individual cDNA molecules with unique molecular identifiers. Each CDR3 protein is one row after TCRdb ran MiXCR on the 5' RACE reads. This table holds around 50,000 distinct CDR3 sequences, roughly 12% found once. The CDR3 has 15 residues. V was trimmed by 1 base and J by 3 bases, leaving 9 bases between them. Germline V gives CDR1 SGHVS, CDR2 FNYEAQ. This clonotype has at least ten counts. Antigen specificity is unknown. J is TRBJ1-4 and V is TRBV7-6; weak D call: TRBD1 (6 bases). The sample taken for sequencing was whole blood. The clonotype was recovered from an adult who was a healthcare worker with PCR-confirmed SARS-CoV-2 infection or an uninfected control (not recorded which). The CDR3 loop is CASSLVTGPNEKLFF. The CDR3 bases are TGTGCCAGCAGCTTAGTGACAGGCCCTAATGAAAAACTGTTTTTT.